These 10 T cell receptor beta chains came from one sample sequenced in a study of T cell repertoires in cytomegalovirus infection. TCRdb re-analysed the reads in MiXCR, keeping a single row per CDR3 protein. The sample holds 350,000 to 500,000 distinct CDR3 sequences, approximately 31% seen once. The sequencing input was PBMCs. Source of these receptors: a human donor in good health (CMV status not recorded). Some clones in this sample may be carry-over from other donors' samples.

The sample holds many counts of this clonotype. V and J are TRBV7-8 and TRBJ2-7; D unresolved. V lost 4 bases to trimming and J lost 7 bases, with 11 bases between them. In germline, CDR1 is SGHVS, CDR2 FQNEAQ. The CDR3 runs to 12 residues. CDR3 DNA sequence: TGTGCCAGCAGCTCTCGCCTGGGAGAGCAGTACTTC. Amino acid sequence: CASSSRLGEQYF.

The chain couples TRBV27 to TRBJ2-7; TRBD1 is a possible D gene (6 bases). CDR1 is MNHEY, CDR2 SMNVEV, per germline (reference sequence). V lost 2 bases, J lost 3 bases, and 14 bases lay in between. The CDR3 sequence is 15 residues long. The CDR3 DNA reads as TGTGCCAGCAGTTTAGGGGGACACCCCAGCTACGAGCAGTACTTC. Protein sequence: CASSLGGHPSYEQYF.

With regard to this clonotype: Relative to the germline gene, one junction end is altered; a read error may explain this. The genes are TRBV12-3 or TRBV12-4 and TRBJ2-3, with 10 bases that match TRBD1. The CDR3 has 16 amino acids. The DNA for the CDR3 is TGTGCCAGCAGTGGTCCCGGGACAGGGGTCCTAGATTCGCAGTATTTT. Translation: CASSGPGTGVLDSQYF.

The chain links TRBV2 to TRBJ1-1; TRBD1 is a possible D gene (6 bases). CDR1 SNHLY and CDR2 FYNNEI come from the germline V gene. V lost 3 bases to trimming and J lost 7 bases, with 9 bases between them. The CDR3 sequence is 12 residues long. The CDR3 protein is CASSDWTVEAFF. In DNA form, the CDR3 reads TGTGCCAGCAGTGACTGGACAGTTGAAGCTTTCTTT. Complete variable domain (other parts from reference TRBV2 and TRBJ1-1): EPEVTQTPSHQVTQMGQEVILRCVPISNHLYFYWYRQILGQKVEFLVSFYNNEISEKSEIFDDQFSVERPDGSNFTLKIRSTKLEDSAMYFCASSDWTVEAFFGQGTRLTVV.

This clonotype was counted ten times or more. The rearrangement uses TRBV11-2 and TRBJ1-1; D gene ambiguous. V dropped 4 bases and J dropped 0 bases, with 12 bases sitting between them. The CDR3 contains 15 residues. Germline V gene sequence: CDR1 SGHAT, CDR2 FQNNGV. As DNA, the CDR3 is TGTGCCAGCAGCTCCAAATCAATTATGAACACTGAAGCTTTCTTT. Its translation: CASSSKSIMNTEAFF.

The chain couples TRBV5-1 to TRBJ1-1, with a possible D match to TRBD1 (5 bases). This CDR3 comprises 14 residues. Germline CDR1 and CDR2: SGHRS and YFSETQ. The V gene lost 7 bases and the J gene lost 1 base, with 14 bases spanning the gap. The CDR3 protein is CASLGGLGNTEAFF. Written as DNA, the CDR3 is TGCGCCAGCCTGGGGGGATTGGGGAACACTGAAGCTTTCTTT. The entire variable domain, with the rest obtained from reference TRBV5-1 and TRBJ1-1, is as follows: KAGVTQTPRYLIKTRGQQVTLSCSPISGHRSVSWYQQTPGQGLQFLFEYFSETQRNKGNFPGRFSGRQFSNSRSEMNVSTLELGDSALYLCASLGGLGNTEAFFGQGTRLTVV.

The V and J genes are TRBV20-1 and TRBJ2-5; possible D gene TRBD2, 6 bases. Germline V lookup: CDR1 DFQATT, CDR2 SNEGSKA (reference sequence). Trimming took 3 bases from V and 5 from J, leaving 13 bases between them. The CDR3 consists of 13 residues. The CDR3 coding sequence is TGCAGTGCTAGTGTACTAGCTCTTGAGACCCAGTACTTC. Encoded protein: CSASVLALETQYF.

In its sample, this clonotype was seen many times. This rearrangement joins TRBV12-3 or TRBV12-4 to TRBJ2-5; TRBD1 aligns across 10 bases. V shed 5 bases, J shed 4 bases, and the junction held 7 bases outside the gene matches. There are 15 residues in the CDR3. The CDR3 region has the DNA TGTGCCAGCAGTCCTTCGGGACAGGGGTTAGAGACCCAGTACTTC. It codes for CASSPSGQGLETQYF.

The rearrangement links TRBV5-6 to TRBJ2-1; 8 nucleotides line up with TRBD2. Trimming removed 2 bases from V and 7 bases from J; junction bases left unmatched: 5. CDR1 and CDR2 from the germline V gene are SGHDT and YYEEEE. This CDR3 has 14 residues. In nucleotides, the CDR3 is TGTGCCAGCAGCTTTGGGACTAGTGGGAATGAGCAGTTCTTC. The encoded protein is CASSFGTSGNEQFF.

The chain carries TRBV27 and TRBJ2-7; no definite D call. Germline assignment: CDR1 MNHEY and CDR2 SMNVEV (reference sequence). V was cut by 4 bases and J by 2 bases, with 12 bases left in between. This CDR3 comprises 14 residues. CDR3 sequence: CASSSGHIPYEQYF. The CDR3 nucleotides read TGTGCCAGCAGTTCGGGCCATATTCCCTACGAGCAGTACTTC.